Described below is a single TCR beta chain sequence and its context. The antigen is unknown. The sample is drawn from a study of T cell responses to AZD1222 COVID-19 vaccine. Broader study findings: Mapped onto spike, vaccine-associated CD4 TCRs spanned it and were dominant at 160-218 and 743-854.

V was clipped by 3 bases and J by 5 bases, with 12 bases between them. CDR3 length: 14 residues. CDR1 and CDR2 from the germline V gene are SGDLS and YYNGEE. Sequencing was performed with immunoSEQ multiplex PCR; in TCRdb, only in-frame clones are kept and a portion is missing. Here the sample spans 150,000 or so clones, roughly 90% being singletons. This receptor was taken from an adult in good health. The rearrangement uses TRBV9 and TRBJ1-5, with TRBD1 as a possible D gene (6 bases). This specimen was peripheral blood, taken on day 0 of AZD1222 vaccination. CDR3 coding DNA: TGTGCCAGCAGCGCCGGGACAATCCATCAGCCCCAGCATTTT. This gives the protein CASSAGTIHQPQHF.